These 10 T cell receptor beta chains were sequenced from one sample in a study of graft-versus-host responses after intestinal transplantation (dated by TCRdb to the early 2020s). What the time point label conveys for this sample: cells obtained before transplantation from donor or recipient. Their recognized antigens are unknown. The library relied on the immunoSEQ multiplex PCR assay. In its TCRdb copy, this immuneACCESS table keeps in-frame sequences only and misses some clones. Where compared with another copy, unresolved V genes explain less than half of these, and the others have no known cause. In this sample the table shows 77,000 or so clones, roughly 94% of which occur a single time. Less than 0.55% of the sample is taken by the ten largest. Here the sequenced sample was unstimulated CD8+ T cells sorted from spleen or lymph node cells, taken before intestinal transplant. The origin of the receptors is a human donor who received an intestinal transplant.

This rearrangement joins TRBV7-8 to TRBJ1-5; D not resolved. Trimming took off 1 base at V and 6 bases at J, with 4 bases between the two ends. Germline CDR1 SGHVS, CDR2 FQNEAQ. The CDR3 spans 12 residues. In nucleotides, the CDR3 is TGTGCCAGCAGCTTAGTACGTCAGCCCCAGCATTTT. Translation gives CASSLVRQPQHF. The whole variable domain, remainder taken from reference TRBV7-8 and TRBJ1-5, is GAGVSQSPRYKVAKRGQDVALRCDPISGHVSLFWYQQALGQGPEFLTYFQNEAQLDKSGLPSDRFFAERPEGSVSTLKIQRTQQEDSAVYLCASSLVRQPQHFGDGTRLSIL.

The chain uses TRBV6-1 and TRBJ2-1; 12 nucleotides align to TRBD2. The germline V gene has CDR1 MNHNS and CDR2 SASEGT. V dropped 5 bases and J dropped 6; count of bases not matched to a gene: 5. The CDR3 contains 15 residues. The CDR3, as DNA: TGTGCCAGCAGTCCGACTAGCGGGAGTTCCAATGAGCAGTTCTTC. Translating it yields CASSPTSGSSNEQFF.

This chain's CDR3 is CASSLSSGGFYEQYF. The CDR3 coding sequence is TGTGCCAGCAGCTTATCGTCAGGGGGATTCTACGAGCAGTACTTC. V is TRBV7-9 and J is TRBJ2-7; 7 bases are shared with TRBD1. Germline lookup yields CDR1 SEHNR and CDR2 FQNEAQ (reference sequence). The CDR3 has 15 amino acids. V shed 2 bases, J shed 3 bases, and the junction held 7 bases outside the gene matches.

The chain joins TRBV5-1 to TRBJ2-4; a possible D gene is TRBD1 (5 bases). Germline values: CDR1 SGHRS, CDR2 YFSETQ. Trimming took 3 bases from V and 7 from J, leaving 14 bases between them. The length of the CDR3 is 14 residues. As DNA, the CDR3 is TGCGCCAGCAGCTGGATGCCAGGGTTGAACATTCAGTACTTC. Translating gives CASSWMPGLNIQYF.

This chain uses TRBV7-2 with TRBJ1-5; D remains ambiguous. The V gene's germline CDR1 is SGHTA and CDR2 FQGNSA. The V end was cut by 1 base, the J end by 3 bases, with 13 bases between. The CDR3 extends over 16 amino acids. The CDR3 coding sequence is TGTGCCAGCAGCTTAGTCGGCAGAGGGTACAATCAGCCCCAGCATTTT. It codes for CASSLVGRGYNQPQHF.

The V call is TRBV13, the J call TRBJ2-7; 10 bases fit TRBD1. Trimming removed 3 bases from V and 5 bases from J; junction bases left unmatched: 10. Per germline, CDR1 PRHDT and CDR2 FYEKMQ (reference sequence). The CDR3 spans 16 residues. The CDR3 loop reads CASSLTGGSFFDEQYF. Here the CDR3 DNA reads TGTGCCAGCAGCTTGACAGGGGGCAGTTTTTTTGACGAGCAGTACTTC.

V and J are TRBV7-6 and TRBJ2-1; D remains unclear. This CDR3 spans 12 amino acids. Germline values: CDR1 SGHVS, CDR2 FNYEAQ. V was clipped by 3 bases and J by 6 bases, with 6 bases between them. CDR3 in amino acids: CASSFESNEQFF. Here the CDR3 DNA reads TGTGCCAGCAGCTTCGAATCCAATGAGCAGTTCTTC. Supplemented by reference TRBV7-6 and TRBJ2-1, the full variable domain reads GAGVSQSPRYKVTKRGQDVALRCDPISGHVSLYWYRQALGQGPEFLTYFNYEAQQDKSGLPNDRFSAERPEGSISTLTIQRTEQRDSAMYRCASSFESNEQFFGPGTRLTVL.

The DNA of the CDR3 is TGTGCCAGCAGTGAAACCGACACAGTAAACACCATATATTTT. Translating gives CASSETDTVNTIYF. This chain links TRBV6-5 with TRBJ1-3; D call uncertain. The CDR3 consists of 14 residues. The V gene lost 5 bases and the J gene lost 6 bases, with 14 bases spanning the gap. Germline V gene data show CDR1 as MNHEY and CDR2 as SVGAGI.

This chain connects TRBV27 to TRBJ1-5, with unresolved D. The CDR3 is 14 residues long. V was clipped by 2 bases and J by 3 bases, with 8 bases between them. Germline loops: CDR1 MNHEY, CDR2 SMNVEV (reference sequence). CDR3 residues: CASSLRAYNQPQHF. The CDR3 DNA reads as TGTGCCAGCAGTTTACGGGCCTACAATCAGCCCCAGCATTTT.

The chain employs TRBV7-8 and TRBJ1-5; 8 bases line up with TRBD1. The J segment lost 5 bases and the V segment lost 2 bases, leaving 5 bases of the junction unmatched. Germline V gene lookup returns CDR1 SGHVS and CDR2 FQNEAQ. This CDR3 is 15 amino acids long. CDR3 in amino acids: CASSLSQGAYQPQHF. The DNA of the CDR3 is TGTGCCAGCAGCTTAAGCCAGGGGGCCTATCAGCCCCAGCATTTT.